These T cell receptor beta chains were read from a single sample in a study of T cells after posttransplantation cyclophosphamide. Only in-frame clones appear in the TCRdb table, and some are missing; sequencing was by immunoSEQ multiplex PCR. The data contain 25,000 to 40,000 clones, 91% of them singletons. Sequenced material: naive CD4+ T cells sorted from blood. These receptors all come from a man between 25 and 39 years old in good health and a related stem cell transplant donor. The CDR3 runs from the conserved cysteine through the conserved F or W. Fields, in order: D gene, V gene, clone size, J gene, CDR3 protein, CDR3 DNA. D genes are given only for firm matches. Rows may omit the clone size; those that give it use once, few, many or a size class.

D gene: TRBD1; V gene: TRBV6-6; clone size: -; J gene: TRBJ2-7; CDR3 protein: CASSLGQGVLSYEQYF; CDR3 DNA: TGTGCCAGCAGTTTGGGACAGGGGGTACTCTCCTACGAGCAGTACTTC
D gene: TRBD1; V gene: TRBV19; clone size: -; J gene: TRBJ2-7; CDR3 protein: CASSTQTGGLSGEQYF; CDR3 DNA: TGTGCCAGTAGTACCCAGACAGGGGGCCTTTCGGGTGAGCAGTACTTC
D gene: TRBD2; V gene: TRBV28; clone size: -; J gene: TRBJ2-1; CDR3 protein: CASSLAGGNYNEQFF; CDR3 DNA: TGTGCCAGCAGTTTAGCGGGGGGGAACTACAATGAGCAGTTCTTC
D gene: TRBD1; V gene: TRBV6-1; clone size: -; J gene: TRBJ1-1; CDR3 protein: CASTSTGDYTEAFF; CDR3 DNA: TGTGCCAGCACTTCGACAGGGGATTACACTGAAGCTTTCTTT
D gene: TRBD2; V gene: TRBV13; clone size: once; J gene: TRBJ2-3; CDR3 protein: CASSPRLAVTDTQYF; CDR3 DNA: TGTGCCAGCAGCCCTCGACTAGCGGTAACAGATACGCAGTATTTT
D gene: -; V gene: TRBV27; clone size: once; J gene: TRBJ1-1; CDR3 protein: CASMINGGSSTEAFF; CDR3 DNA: TGTGCCAGCATGATCAACGGCGGGTCTAGCACTGAAGCTTTCTTT
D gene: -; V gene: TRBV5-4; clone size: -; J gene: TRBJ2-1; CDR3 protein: CASSPRRGGLNEQFF; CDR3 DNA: TGTGCCAGCAGCCCCCGGAGGGGGGGGCTCAATGAGCAGTTCTTC
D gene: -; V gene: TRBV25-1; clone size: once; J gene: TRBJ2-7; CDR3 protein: CASSEWGVLSYEQYF; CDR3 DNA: TGTGCCAGCAGTGAATGGGGGGTTTTGTCCTACGAGCAGTACTTC
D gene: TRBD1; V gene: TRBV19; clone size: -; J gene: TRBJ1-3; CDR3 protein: CASSRPGQGNTIYF; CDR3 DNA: TGTGCCAGTAGTAGACCGGGACAGGGAAACACCATATATTTT
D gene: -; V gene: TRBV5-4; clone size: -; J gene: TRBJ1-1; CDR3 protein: CASSWTPRDTNTEAFF; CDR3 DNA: TGTGCCAGCAGCTGGACACCCCGGGACACGAACACTGAAGCTTTCTTT